Listed below are T cell receptor beta chains from one sample, sequenced in a study of early T cells in non-severe SARS-CoV-2 infection. TCRdb analysed the 5' RACE reads with MiXCR anew, one entry per CDR3 protein. The table includes 55,000 to 70,000 distinct CDR3 sequences, around 5.6% detected once. Sequenced material: whole blood. All receptors come from an adult who was a healthcare worker with PCR-confirmed SARS-CoV-2 infection or an uninfected control (not recorded which). CDR3s include the opening cysteine and the closing phenylalanine or tryptophan. A D gene is named only where the DNA matches it firmly. Size is omitted from some rows. Given values are once, few, many or a class for expanded clones.

D,J,size,V,CDR3,DNA
-,TRBJ2-7,many,TRBV12-3/TRBV12-4,CASRQSYEQYF,TGTGCCAGCAGACAGAGCTACGAGCAGTACTTC
-,TRBJ1-1,-,TRBV29-1,CSVLVGNMNTEAFF,TGCAGCGTTCTGGTCGGGAATATGAACACTGAAGCTTTCTTT
-,TRBJ2-7,few,TRBV5-1,CASSSRSGRYEQYF,TGCGCCAGCAGCTCCCGATCAGGGAGGTACGAGCAGTACTTC
TRBD2,TRBJ2-3,many,TRBV10-2,CASSESKLAGSTDTQYF,TGCGCCAGCAGTGAGTCAAAGTTAGCGGGCAGCACAGATACGCAGTATTTT
-,TRBJ2-1,many,TRBV4-3,CASSPQGRSEQFF,TGCGCCAGCAGCCCACAGGGGAGGTCTGAGCAGTTCTTC
-,TRBJ2-6,many,TRBV27,CASSFSGANVLTF,TGTGCCAGCAGCTTCTCGGGGGCCAACGTCCTGACTTTC
TRBD1,TRBJ1-1,many,TRBV7-6,CASSLMTGGGEAFF,TGTGCCAGCAGCTTAATGACAGGGGGAGGTGAAGCTTTCTTT
-,TRBJ1-1,many,TRBV3-1,CASSQAAEGGYTEAFF,TGTGCCAGCAGCCAAGCCGCGGAGGGGGGGTACACTGAAGCTTTCTTT
-,TRBJ2-5,many,TRBV5-4,CASSLPGQETQYF,TGTGCCAGCAGCTTGCCGGGCCAAGAGACCCAGTACTTC
TRBD1,TRBJ2-1,-,TRBV28,CASESIGTDYNEQFF,TGTGCCAGCGAGAGCATCGGGACAGACTACAATGAGCAGTTCTTC
-,TRBJ2-7,few,TRBV9,CASSGASLAHEQYF,TGTGCCAGCAGCGGTGCTAGCCTAGCGCACGAGCAGTACTTC
-,TRBJ1-2,many,TRBV12-3/TRBV12-4,CASSLHGPNYGYTF,TGTGCCAGCAGTTTACACGGCCCTAACTATGGCTACACCTTC